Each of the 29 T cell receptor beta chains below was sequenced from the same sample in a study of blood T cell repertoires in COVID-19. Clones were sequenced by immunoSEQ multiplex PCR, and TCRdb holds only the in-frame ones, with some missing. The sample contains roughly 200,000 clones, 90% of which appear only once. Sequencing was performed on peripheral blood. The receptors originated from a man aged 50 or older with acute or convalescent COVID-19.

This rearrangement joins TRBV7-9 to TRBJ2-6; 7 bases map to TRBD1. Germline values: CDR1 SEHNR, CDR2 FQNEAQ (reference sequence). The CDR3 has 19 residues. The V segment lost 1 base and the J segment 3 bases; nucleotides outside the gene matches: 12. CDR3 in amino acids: CASSLVHATGVDGANVLTF. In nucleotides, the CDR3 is TGTGCCAGCAGCTTAGTGCATGCTACAGGGGTGGATGGGGCCAACGTCCTGACTTTC.

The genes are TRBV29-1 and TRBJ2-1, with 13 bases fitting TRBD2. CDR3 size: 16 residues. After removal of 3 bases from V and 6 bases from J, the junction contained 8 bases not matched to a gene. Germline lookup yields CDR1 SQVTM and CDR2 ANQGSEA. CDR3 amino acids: CSVETRGTSGINEQFF. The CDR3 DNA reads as TGCAGCGTTGAGACCAGGGGGACTAGCGGGATCAATGAGCAGTTCTTC.

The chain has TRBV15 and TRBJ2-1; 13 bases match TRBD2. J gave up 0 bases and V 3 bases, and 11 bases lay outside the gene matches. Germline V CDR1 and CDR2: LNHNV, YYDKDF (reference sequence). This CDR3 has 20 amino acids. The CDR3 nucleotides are TGTGCCACCAGCAGGAAGAAACTAGCGGGAGGGCCAAACTCCTACAATGAGCAGTTCTTC. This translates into CATSRKKLAGGPNSYNEQFF.

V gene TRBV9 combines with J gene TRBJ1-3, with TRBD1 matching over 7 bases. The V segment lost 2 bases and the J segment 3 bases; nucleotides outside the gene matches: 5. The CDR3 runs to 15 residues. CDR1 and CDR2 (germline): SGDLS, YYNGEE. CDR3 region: CASSVGDSGGNTIYF. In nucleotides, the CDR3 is TGTGCCAGCAGCGTGGGGGACAGTGGTGGAAACACCATATATTTT.

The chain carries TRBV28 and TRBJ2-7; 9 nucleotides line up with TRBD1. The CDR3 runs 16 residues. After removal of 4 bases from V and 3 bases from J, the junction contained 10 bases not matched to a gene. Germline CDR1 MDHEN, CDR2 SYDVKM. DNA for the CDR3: TGTGCCAGCAGTTGGTCCCTAAGACAGGGGGGCTACGAGCAGTACTTC. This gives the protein CASSWSLRQGGYEQYF. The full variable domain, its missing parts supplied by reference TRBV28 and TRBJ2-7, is DVKVTQSSRYLVKRTGEKVFLECVQDMDHENMFWYRQDPGLGLRLIYFSYDVKMKEKGDIPEGYSVSREKKERFSLILESASTNQTSMYLCASSWSLRQGGYEQYFGPGTRLTVT.

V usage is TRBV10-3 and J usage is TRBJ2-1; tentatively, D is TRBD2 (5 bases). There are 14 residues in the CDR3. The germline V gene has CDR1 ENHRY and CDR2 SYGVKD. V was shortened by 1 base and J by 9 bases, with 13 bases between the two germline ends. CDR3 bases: TGTGCCATCAGTGAGTTGGCGACTACGGTTGAGCAGTTCTTC. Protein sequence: CAISELATTVEQFF.

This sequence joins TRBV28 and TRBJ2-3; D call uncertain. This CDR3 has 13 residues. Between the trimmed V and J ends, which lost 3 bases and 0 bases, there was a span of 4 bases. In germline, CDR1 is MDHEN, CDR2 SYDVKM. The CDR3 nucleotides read TGTGCCAGCAGTTTCCGGAGCACAGATACGCAGTATTTT. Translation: CASSFRSTDTQYF.

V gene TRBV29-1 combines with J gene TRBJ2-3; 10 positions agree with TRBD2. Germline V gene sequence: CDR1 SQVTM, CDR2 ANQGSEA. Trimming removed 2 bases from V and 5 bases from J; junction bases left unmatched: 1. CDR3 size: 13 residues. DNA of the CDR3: TGCAGCGTTGAACTAGCGGGGGAAGATACGCAGTATTTT. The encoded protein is CSVELAGEDTQYF.

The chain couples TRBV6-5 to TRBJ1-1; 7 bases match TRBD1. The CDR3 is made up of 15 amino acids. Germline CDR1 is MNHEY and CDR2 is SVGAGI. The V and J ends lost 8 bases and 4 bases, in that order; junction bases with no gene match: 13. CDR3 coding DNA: TGTGCCAGCTGGGACAGAGCGATCTCCTTCACTGAAGCTTTCTTT. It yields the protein CASWDRAISFTEAFF.

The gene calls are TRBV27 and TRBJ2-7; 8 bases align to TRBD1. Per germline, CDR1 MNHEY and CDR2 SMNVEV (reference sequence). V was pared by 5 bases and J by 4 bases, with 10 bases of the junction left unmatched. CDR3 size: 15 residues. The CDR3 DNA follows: TGTGCCAGCAGTAAAGGACAGGGTGGCGTGTACGAGCAGTACTTC. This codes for CASSKGQGGVYEQYF.

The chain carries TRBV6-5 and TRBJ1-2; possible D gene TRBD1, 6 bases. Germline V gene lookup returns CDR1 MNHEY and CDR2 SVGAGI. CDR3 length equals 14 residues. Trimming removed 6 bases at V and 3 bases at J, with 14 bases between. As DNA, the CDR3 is TGTGCCAGCAGGACAGGAACAACTCACTATGGCTACACCTTC. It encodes CASRTGTTHYGYTF.

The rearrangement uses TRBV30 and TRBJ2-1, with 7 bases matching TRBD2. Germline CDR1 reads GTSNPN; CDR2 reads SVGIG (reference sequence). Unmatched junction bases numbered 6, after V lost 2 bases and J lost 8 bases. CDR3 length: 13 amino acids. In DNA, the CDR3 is TGTGCCTGGAGTACCGGACTAGACGATGAGCAGTTCTTC. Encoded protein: CAWSTGLDDEQFF.

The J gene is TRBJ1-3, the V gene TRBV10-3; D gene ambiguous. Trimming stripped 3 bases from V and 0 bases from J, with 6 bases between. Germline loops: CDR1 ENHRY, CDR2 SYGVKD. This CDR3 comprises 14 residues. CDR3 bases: TGTGCCATCAGTGACAATCCCTCTGGAAACACCATATATTTT. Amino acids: CAISDNPSGNTIYF.

CDR3 sequence reads: CAGGGQFNSPLHF. CDR3 coding DNA: TGTGCCGGAGGGGGACAGTTTAATTCACCCCTCCACTTT. The chain carries TRBV30 and TRBJ1-6, with 7 bases identical to TRBD1. The CDR3 contains 13 residues. After removal of 8 bases from V and 6 bases from J, the junction contained 7 bases not matched to a gene. CDR1 and CDR2 (germline): GTSNPN, SVGIG (reference sequence).

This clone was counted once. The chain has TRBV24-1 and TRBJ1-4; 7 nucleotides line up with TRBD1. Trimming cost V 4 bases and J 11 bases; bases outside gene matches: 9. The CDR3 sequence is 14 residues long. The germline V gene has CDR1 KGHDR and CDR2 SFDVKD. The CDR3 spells CATSDPSTGSKLFF. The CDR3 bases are TGTGCCACCAGTGACCCCTCGACAGGGAGCAAACTGTTTTTT.

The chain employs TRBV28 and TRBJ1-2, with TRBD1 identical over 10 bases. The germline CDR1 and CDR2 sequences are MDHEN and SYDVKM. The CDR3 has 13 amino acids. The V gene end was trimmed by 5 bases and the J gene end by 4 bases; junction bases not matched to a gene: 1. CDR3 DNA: TGTGCCAGCAGTGACAGGGGGCCCTATGGCTACACCTTC. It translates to CASSDRGPYGYTF.

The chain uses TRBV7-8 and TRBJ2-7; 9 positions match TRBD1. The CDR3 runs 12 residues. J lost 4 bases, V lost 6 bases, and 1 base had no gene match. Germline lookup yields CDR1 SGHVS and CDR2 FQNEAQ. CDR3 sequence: CASRQGAYEQYF. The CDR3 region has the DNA TGTGCCAGCAGACAGGGGGCATACGAGCAGTACTTC.

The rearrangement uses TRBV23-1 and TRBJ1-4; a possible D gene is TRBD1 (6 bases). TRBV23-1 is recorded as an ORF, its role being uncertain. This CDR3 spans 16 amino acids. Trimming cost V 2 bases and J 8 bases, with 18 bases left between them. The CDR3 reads CASSQRGGEGEEKLFF. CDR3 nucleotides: TGCGCCAGCAGTCAAAGAGGGGGGGAGGGGGAAGAAAAACTGTTTTTT.

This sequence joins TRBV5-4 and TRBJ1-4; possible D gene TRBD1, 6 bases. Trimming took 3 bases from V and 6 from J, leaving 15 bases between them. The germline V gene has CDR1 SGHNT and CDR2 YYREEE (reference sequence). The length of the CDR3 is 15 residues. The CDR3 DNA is TGTGCCAGCAGCTACAGTCCGAAGGGGGATGAAAAACTGTTTTTT. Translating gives CASSYSPKGDEKLFF. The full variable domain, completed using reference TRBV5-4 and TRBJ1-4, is ETGVTQSPTHLIKTRGQQVTLRCSSQSGHNTVSWYQQALGQGPQFIFQYYREEENGRGNFPPRFSGLQFPNYSSELNVNALELDDSALYLCASSYSPKGDEKLFFGSGTQLSVL.

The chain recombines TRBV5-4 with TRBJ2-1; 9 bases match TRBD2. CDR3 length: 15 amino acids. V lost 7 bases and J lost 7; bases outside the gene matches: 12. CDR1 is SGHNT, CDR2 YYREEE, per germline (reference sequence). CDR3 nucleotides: TGTGCCAGCCAGACCGGGACTAGCAGTGGTAATGAGCAGTTCTTC. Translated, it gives CASQTGTSSGNEQFF.

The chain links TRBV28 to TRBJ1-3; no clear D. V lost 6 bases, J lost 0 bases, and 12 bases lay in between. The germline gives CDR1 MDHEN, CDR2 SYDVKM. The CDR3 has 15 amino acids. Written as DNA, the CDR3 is TGTGCCAGCAGCACGACTGAGGGCTCTGGAAACACCATATATTTT. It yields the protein CASSTTEGSGNTIYF.

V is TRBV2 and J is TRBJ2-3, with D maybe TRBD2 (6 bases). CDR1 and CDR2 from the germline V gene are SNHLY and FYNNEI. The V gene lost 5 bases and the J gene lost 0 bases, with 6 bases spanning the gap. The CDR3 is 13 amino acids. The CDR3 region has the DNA TGTGCCAGCAGTCGGGAGAGCACAGATACGCAGTATTTT. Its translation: CASSRESTDTQYF.

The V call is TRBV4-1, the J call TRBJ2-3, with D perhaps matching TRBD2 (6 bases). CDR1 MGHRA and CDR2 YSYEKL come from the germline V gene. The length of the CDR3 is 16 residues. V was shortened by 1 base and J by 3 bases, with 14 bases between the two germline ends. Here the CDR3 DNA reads TGCGCCAGCAGCCAAGGACTATCGGGAGCAACAGATACGCAGTATTTT. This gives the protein CASSQGLSGATDTQYF.

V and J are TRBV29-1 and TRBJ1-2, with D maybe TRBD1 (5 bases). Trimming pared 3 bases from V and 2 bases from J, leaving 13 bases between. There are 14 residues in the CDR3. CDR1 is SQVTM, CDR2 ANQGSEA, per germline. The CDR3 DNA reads TGCAGCGTTGACTCACCGCAGGGAAACTATGGCTACACCTTC. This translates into CSVDSPQGNYGYTF.

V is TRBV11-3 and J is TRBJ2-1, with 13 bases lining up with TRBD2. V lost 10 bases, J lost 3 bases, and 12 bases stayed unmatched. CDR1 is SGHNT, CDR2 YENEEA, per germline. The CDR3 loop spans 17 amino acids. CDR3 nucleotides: TGTGCCAAACCTGAGGGACTAGCGGGATCCTTCTACAATGAGCAGTTCTTC. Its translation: CAKPEGLAGSFYNEQFF.

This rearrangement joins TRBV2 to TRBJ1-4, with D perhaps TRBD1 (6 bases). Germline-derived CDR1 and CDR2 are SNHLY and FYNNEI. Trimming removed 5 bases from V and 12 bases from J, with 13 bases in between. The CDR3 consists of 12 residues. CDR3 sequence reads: CASSKTGMELFF. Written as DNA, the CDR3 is TGTGCCAGCAGTAAAACAGGGATGGAACTGTTTTTT. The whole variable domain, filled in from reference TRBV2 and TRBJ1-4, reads EPEVTQTPSHQVTQMGQEVILRCVPISNHLYFYWYRQILGQKVEFLVSFYNNEISEKSEIFDDQFSVERPDGSNFTLKIRSTKLEDSAMYFCASSKTGMELFFGSGTQLSVL.

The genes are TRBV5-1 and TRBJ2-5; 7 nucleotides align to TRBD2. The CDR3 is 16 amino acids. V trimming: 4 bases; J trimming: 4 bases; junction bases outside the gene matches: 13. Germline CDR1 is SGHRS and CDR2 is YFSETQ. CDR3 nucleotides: TGCGCCAGCAGCCCCGGCCCGAGCGGGATCTTAGAGACCCAGTACTTC. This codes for CASSPGPSGILETQYF.

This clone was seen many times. Written as DNA, the CDR3 is TGTGCCAGCAGTTCGAAACGGACTAGGCGCGAGCAGTACTTC. Translated, it gives CASSSKRTRREQYF. The chain recombines TRBV27 with TRBJ2-7; TRBD2 matches 7 bases. There are 14 residues in the CDR3. Per germline, CDR1 MNHEY and CDR2 SMNVEV (reference sequence). The V gene end was trimmed by 4 bases and the J gene end by 6 bases; junction bases not matched to a gene: 9.

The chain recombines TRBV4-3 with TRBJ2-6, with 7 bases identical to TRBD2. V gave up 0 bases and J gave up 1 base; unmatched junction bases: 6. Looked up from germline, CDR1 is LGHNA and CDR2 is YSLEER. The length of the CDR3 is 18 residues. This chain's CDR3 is CASSQDHLGGSGANVLTF. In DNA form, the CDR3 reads TGCGCCAGCAGCCAAGATCATCTCGGGGGGTCTGGGGCCAACGTCCTGACTTTC.